The 6 T cell receptor beta chains below all came from one sample that was sequenced in a study of identical twins. TCRdb ran MiXCR on the 5' RACE reads and lists one entry per CDR3 protein. The sample lists over 250,000 distinct CDR3 sequences; 9.5% were seen once. The sample was also reused in another study, on yellow fever vaccine responses in identical twins.

Input material: CD8+ T cells sorted from blood. The receptors originated from a woman aged 18-29 years in good health.

This clonotype was seen a handful of times. The CDR3 reads CASSQGDVGEQFF. The CDR3 DNA reads as TGTGCCAGCAGCCAGGGGGACGTGGGGGAGCAGTTCTTC. The V and J genes are TRBV3-1 and TRBJ2-1; D may correspond to TRBD1 or TRBD2 (5 bases each). CDR1 is LGHDT, CDR2 YNNKEL, per germline (reference sequence). This CDR3 spans 13 amino acids. V was pared by 3 bases and J by 10 bases, with 13 bases between.

This clonotype appeared a single time. The chain carries TRBV28 and TRBJ2-7; TRBD1 matches at 10 bases. V lost 4 bases and J lost 6; bases outside the gene matches: 6. Germline V gene sequence: CDR1 MDHEN, CDR2 SYDVKM. There are 14 residues in the CDR3. CDR3: CASSYLGQGSEQYF. The CDR3 nucleotides read TGTGCCAGCAGTTACTTGGGACAGGGGTCCGAGCAGTACTTC.

This clonotype was counted a few times. This chain uses TRBV28 with TRBJ2-7; 7 bases match TRBD2. Germline V lookup: CDR1 MDHEN, CDR2 SYDVKM. The CDR3 has 15 amino acids. V gave up 1 base and J gave up 1 base; unmatched junction bases: 4. The CDR3 spells CASSLSSGVSYEQYF. The DNA of the CDR3 is TGTGCCAGCAGTTTATCCAGCGGGGTATCCTACGAGCAGTACTTC.

A few counts support this clonotype. The chain is built from TRBV6-2 or TRBV6-3 and TRBJ2-1; maybe TRBD2 (6 bases). V lost 5 bases, J lost 8 bases, and 13 bases lay in between. The germline V gene has CDR1 MNHEY and CDR2 SVGEGT. This CDR3 comprises 13 residues. The CDR3 spells CASSREQLDEQFF. CDR3 sequence (DNA): TGTGCCAGCAGTCGGGAGCAACTTGATGAGCAGTTCTTC.

This clonotype has a handful of counts. V and J are TRBV11-2 and TRBJ2-1; 12 bases agree with TRBD2. CDR3 length: 20 amino acids. Per the germline V gene, CDR1 is SGHAT and CDR2 is FQNNGV. The V gene end was trimmed by 6 bases and the J gene end by 7 bases; junction bases not matched to a gene: 22. Here the CDR3 reads CASSAGWASGGASSSNEQFF. The CDR3 nucleotides read TGTGCCAGCAGTGCGGGTTGGGCTAGCGGGGGGGCGAGTTCGTCGAATGAGCAGTTCTTC. The full variable domain, rest sourced from reference TRBV11-2 and TRBJ2-1, is EAGVAQSPRYKIIEKRQSVAFWCNPISGHATLYWYQQILGQGPKLLIQFQNNGVVDDSQLPKDRFSAERLKGVDSTLKIQPAKLEDSAVYLCASSAGWASGGASSSNEQFFGPGTRLTVL.

This clonotype was counted between two and nine times. The chain recombines TRBV10-3 with TRBJ2-2, with TRBD2 matching over 7 bases. V shed 5 bases and J 6 bases; nucleotides not matched to a gene: 15. Germline values: CDR1 ENHRY, CDR2 SYGVKD. The CDR3 covers 17 residues. CDR3 loop: CAISLGSGHLGAGELFF. In DNA, the CDR3 is TGTGCCATCAGTTTGGGTAGCGGGCATTTGGGAGCCGGGGAGCTGTTTTTT.